The next 4 T cell receptor beta chains were all read from a single sample in a study of shared clonotypes between healthy human individuals. Using immunoSEQ multiplex PCR, the repertoire was profiled, and TCRdb retains in-frame clones only, with some absent. Here the sample spans some 2,100,000 clones, roughly 91% being singletons. The naive CD8 fraction comprised CD45RO-negative cells positively selected for CCR7 and excluded terminally differentiated effector memory CD45RA+ cells. Sample: naive CD8+ T cells from PBMCs. The receptors shown here come from a man aged 18 to 30 in good health. Some clones in this sample may be carry-over from other donors' samples.

This chain connects TRBV29-1 to TRBJ1-2; no reliable D call. CDR3 length equals 13 residues. Germline V gene sequence: CDR1 SQVTM, CDR2 ANQGSEA. Trimming pared 7 bases from V and 6 bases from J, leaving 18 bases between. CDR3 loop: CSAVSGPYNGYTF. The CDR3 DNA reads TGCAGCGCCGTATCCGGGCCGTACAATGGCTACACCTTC.

As for this clone: The sample carries other DNA sequences with the same CDR3. The rearrangement joins TRBV28 to TRBJ1-5; D remains unclear. The CDR3 spans 14 residues. CDR1 is MDHEN, CDR2 SYDVKM, per germline. Between the trimmed V and J ends, which lost 3 bases and 0 bases, there was a span of 6 bases. The chain's CDR3 is CASSLIYSNQPQHF. The CDR3 nucleotides are TGTGCCAGCAGTTTGATTTATAGCAATCAGCCCCAGCATTTT.

The chain combines TRBV7-9 with TRBJ2-7; D might be TRBD2 (6 bases). The CDR3 is made up of 12 amino acids. The V end lost 10 bases, the J end lost 3 bases, and 13 bases lay between the germline ends. Per the germline V gene, CDR1 is SEHNR and CDR2 is FQNEAQ (reference sequence). The CDR3 bases are TGTGCCATACCCGCGGGGAGCTACGAGCAGTACTTC. Encoded protein: CAIPAGSYEQYF. The variable domain in full, with the rest retrieved from reference TRBV7-9 and TRBJ2-7, is DTGVSQNPRHKITKRGQNVTFRCDPISEHNRLYWYRQTLGQGPEFLTYFQNEAQLEKSRLLSDRFSAERPKGSFSTLEIQRTEQGDSAMYLCAIPAGSYEQYFGPGTRLTVT.

This chain connects TRBV9 to TRBJ1-3; tentatively, D is TRBD1 (5 bases). From germline, CDR1 is SGDLS and CDR2 YYNGEE. Deletions cut 7 bases from V and 5 bases from J, with 10 bases between. The CDR3 has 12 residues. DNA of the CDR3: TGTGCCAGCCAGGACAACAGAAACACCATATATTTT. Its translation: CASQDNRNTIYF.